This T cell receptor beta chain was sequenced during a study of T-cell memory formation after mild COVID-19. General study findings and limits: Researchers found some responding clones in pre-infection memory, a sign that cross-reactive memory joined.

Turning to this clonotype: Its antigen is still unknown.

CDR1 is MGHRA, CDR2 YSYEKL, per germline. V lost 0 bases and J 1 base, leaving 5 bases between the germline ends. This CDR3 region has 14 residues. From the 5' RACE reads, TCRdb called clonotypes with MiXCR, one entry per CDR3 protein. The table lists about 250,000 distinct CDR3 sequences, about 20% of them singletons. J is TRBJ2-3 and V is TRBV4-1; no firm D call. This clonotype was obtained from a man between 18 and 29 years old who had mild COVID-19 (a few samples of this study predate the infection). Cell type and time point are not known. The sequenced sample was PBMCs or a T cell subset sorted from them (not recorded which). CDR3 sequence (DNA): TGCGCCAGCAGCCAAGAAGGCCGCACAGATACGCAGTATTTT. Translating it yields CASSQEGRTDTQYF.